The clone carrying this T cell receptor beta chain was seen ten or more times. Antigen unknown. The sample comes from a study of T-cell reconstitution after alpha-beta-depleted transplantation in children. Regarding the study as a whole: T-cell counts and diversity at one year post-transplant came mainly from newly produced T cells. For some patients, TCRbeta diversity was high at day 60 because of recipient T cells and thymic progenitors that survived. Alpha-beta T cells present about two months after transplant were reported to originate from several hundred expanded graft clones.

The CDR3 has 14 amino acids. Germline V CDR1 and CDR2: MNHEY, SVGAGI. The V and J ends lost 8 bases and 5 bases respectively, with 19 bases between them. TCRbeta library preparation incorporated unique molecular identifiers. TCRdb ran MiXCR on the PCR reads and lists one entry per CDR3 protein. This table holds around 190,000 distinct CDR3 sequences, approximately 7% found once. The V call is TRBV6-5, the J call TRBJ2-7; no reliable D call. The origin of this receptor is a boy aged 2 to 9 with acute lymphoblastic leukemia, due to receive a stem cell transplant. Sequencing used PBMCs, obtained before TCRalphabeta/CD19-depleted stem cell transplant. The CDR3 reads CASSDRASRDEQYF. In DNA, the CDR3 is TGTGCCAGCTCCGACCGGGCCAGTAGGGACGAGCAGTACTTC.